The T cell receptor beta chain described here comes from a study of T cells in Graves' hyperthyroidism and ophthalmopathy (dated by TCRdb to between 2018 and 2021). About the study as a whole: Peripheral blood samples were taken at the time of initial diagnosis, prior to any treatment. In several Graves' hyperthyroidism patients, the study also compared T-cell repertoires from thyroid tissue with T-cell repertoires from blood. For training and testing, the roughly 97 patients in the discovery cohort were randomly divided in a 7:3 ratio. After sampling, hyperthyroidism patients received methimazole starting at 30 mg daily, and ophthalmopathy patients received high-dose intravenous methylprednisolone. Prospective prediction of ophthalmopathy was tested in an independent validation cohort of fewer than 20 hyperthyroidism patients and 15 to 17 patients who later progressed to ophthalmopathy. TCR Vbeta CDR3 sequencing of 120 to 150 peripheral blood samples (around 45 ophthalmopathy, 75 hyperthyroidism and approximately 17 progressor patients) is reported in the paper. To identify TCR V-J signatures that set the groups apart, the researchers used a discovery cohort of 100 patients, made up of 40 to 45 with Graves' ophthalmopathy and 55 to 65 with stable Graves' hyperthyroidism.

A patient counted as having stable Graves' hyperthyroidism if no progression to ophthalmopathy occurred over 18 months of follow-up. Hyperthyroidism patients were newly diagnosed, had a disease duration of under 2 months, and were aged 18 to 65 years. Any patient with an uncontrolled infection, another autoimmune disease, pregnancy or lactation was excluded. Diagnoses were established on the basis of clinical symptoms, serum thyroxine and TRAb, thyroid ultrasound, and orbital computed tomography. PBMCs were isolated from 10 ml of fresh peripheral blood by Ficoll-Paque density gradient centrifugation. Total RNA was extracted with Trizol reagent, and quality was checked on an Agilent 2100 Bioanalyzer. The TCR beta CDR3 regions were amplified from the RNA transcripts. For the first round of RT-PCR on the TCR CDR3, the HTBI primer set was used together with the Qiagen OneStep RT-PCR kit. Libraries were constructed in a second round of multiplex PCR, after which size selection and purification were carried out. Paired-end sequencing of the libraries was performed with 100 bp reads on an Illumina HiSeq2000. In the authors' own workflow: Raw data were processed with SOAPnuke, discarding reads with adapters, uncalled bases, mean Phred below 15, or no exact constant-primer or identifier match. COPE v1.2.5 was used to merge high-quality paired reads, and clonotypes were defined as unique nucleotide sequences. MiTCR v1.1 was used to align the clonotypes against IMGT TRBV, TRBD and TRBJ reference segments. The analysis included only V-J combinations with a frequency above 0.0001, which together covered 99.2% of the repertoires. The TCS score was defined as F50 (clonal expansion) divided by E x V (chaos), with BLOSUM62-based TCRdist calculated between CDR3 peptides within each V-J. Welch's t-statistics and random forest reduced just over 500 V-J features to under 15, which were used in a naive Bayes classifier (R e1071). The similarity between thyroid and blood repertoires was quantified using the Morisita-Horn index. The public reads were reanalyzed by TCRdb: fastp trimming at Q25, MiXCR alignment, in-frame beta chains only. Identical CDR3 protein sequences are pooled into one entry, listed with their most common genes and DNA. The V and J calls here are based on TCRdb, not the publication. Here the sample has about 840,000 distinct CDR3 sequences; 35% to 45% occur a single time. The ten largest account for approximately 10% of the sample.

The CDR3 holds 15 amino acids from the cysteine to the phenylalanine. Solely the CDR3 DNA is kept, with 45 bases framed from the first base. Based on the germline V gene (reference sequence), the CDR1 and CDR2 sequences are PRHDT and FYEKMQ. At the junction V is shortened by 6 bases and J by 4 bases, with 19 bases in between. This clonotype was observed a few times. What antigen it recognizes has not been identified. Base qualities are not recorded, but no much larger clone differs from it by a single base. General conclusions and limits of the study: Sample size was not statistically predetermined, and blinding of investigators to group allocation was not performed. Most expanded thyroid clonotypes (frequency above 0.001) were also detected in blood, a finding suggesting that blood repertoires may reflect thyroid immune responses. A 13 V-J signature model separated ophthalmopathy from stable hyperthyroidism, with just over 85% sensitivity and about 81% specificity in cross-validation and 80%/75% in testing. In validation, the model predicted progression to ophthalmopathy a median of around six months before onset, with approximately 70% sensitivity and roughly 77% specificity.

The specimen was blood. The TCR sequence derives from a man aged 18-30 years with Graves' hyperthyroidism. The V and J genes are TRBV13 and TRBJ2-7; TRBD2 is a possible D gene, resting on 6 matching bases. The DNA is as follows: TGTGCCAGCAGTTCCAAGCCCGGGACTGGGTACGAGCAGTACTTC. The encoded protein is CASSSKPGTGYEQYF.